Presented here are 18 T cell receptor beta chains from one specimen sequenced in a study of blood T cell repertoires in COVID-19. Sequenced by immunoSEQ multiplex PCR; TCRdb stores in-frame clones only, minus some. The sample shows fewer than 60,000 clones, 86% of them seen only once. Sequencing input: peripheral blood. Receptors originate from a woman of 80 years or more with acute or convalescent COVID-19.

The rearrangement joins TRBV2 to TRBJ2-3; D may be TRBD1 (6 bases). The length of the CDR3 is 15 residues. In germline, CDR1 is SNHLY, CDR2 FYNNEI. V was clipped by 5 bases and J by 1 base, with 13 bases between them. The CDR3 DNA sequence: TGTGCCAGCAGTAAACAGGGTCAGGGCACAGATACGCAGTATTTT. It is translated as CASSKQGQGTDTQYF.

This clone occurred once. The CDR3: CASSLDPGGNYGYTF. CDR3 bases: TGTGCCAGCAGCCTCGACCCGGGGGGGAACTATGGCTACACCTTC. The rearrangement links TRBV7-3 to TRBJ1-2, with D possibly matching TRBD1 (5 bases). The germline CDR1 and CDR2 sequences are SGHTA and FQGTGA. Trimming cost V 5 bases and J 2 bases, with 15 bases left between them. The CDR3 runs 15 residues.

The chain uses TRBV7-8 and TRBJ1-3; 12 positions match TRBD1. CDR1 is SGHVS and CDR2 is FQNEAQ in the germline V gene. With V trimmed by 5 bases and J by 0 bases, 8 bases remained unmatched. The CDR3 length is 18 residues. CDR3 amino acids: CASSNRDRGPFSGNTIYF. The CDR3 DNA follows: TGTGCCAGCAGCAACCGGGACAGGGGGCCTTTCTCTGGAAACACCATATATTTT.

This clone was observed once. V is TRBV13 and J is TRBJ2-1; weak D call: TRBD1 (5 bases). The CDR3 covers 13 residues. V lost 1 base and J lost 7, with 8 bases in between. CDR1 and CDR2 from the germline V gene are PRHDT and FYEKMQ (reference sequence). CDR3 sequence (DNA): TGTGCCAGCAGCTTAGTGGGGCGGAATGAGCAGTTCTTC. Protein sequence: CASSLVGRNEQFF.

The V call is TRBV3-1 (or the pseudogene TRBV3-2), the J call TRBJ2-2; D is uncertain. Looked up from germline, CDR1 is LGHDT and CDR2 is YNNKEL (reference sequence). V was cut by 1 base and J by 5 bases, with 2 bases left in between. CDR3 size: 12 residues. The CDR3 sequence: CASSQVTGELFF. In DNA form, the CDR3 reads TGTGCCAGCAGCCAAGTAACCGGGGAGCTGTTTTTT.

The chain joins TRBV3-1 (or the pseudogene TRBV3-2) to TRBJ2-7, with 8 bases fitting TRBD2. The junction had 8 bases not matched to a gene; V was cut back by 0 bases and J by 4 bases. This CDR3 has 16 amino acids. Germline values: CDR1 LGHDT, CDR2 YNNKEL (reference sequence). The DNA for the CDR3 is TGTGCCAGCAGCCAAGAAGGCAGCGGGGGAATTTACGAGCAGTACTTC. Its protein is CASSQEGSGGIYEQYF.

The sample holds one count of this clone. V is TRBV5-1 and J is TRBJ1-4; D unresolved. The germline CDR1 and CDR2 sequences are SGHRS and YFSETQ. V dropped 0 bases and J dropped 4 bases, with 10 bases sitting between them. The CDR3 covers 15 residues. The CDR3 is CASSLGSGRNEKLFF. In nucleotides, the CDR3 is TGCGCCAGCAGCTTGGGGTCCGGTCGTAATGAAAAACTGTTTTTT. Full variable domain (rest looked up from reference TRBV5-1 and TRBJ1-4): KAGVTQTPRYLIKTRGQQVTLSCSPISGHRSVSWYQQTPGQGLQFLFEYFSETQRNKGNFPGRFSGRQFSNSRSEMNVSTLELGDSALYLCASSLGSGRNEKLFFGSGTQLSVL.

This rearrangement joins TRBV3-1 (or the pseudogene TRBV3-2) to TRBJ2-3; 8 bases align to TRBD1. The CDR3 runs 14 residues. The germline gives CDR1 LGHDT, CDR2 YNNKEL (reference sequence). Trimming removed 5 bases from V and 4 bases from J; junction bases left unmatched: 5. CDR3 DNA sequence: TGTGCCAGCAGCTTCGGACAGGGTTCAGATACGCAGTATTTT. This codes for CASSFGQGSDTQYF.

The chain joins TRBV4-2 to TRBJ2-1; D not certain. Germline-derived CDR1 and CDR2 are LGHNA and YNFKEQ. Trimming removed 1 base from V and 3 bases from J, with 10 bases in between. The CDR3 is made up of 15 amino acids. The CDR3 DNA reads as TGTGCCAGCAGCCAAGGAATCGGGTTCTACAATGAGCAGTTCTTC. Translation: CASSQGIGFYNEQFF.

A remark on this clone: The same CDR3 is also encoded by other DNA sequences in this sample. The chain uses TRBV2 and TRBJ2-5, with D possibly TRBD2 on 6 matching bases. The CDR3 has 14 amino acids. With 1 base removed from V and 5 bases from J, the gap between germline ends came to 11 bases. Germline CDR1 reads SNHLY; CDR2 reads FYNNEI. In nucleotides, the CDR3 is TGTGCCAGCAGTGAAGGGGGGGTAGGGGAGACCCAGTACTTC. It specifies CASSEGGVGETQYF.

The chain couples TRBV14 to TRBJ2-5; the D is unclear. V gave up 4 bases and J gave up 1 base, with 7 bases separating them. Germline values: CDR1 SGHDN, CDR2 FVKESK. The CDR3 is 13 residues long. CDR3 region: CASSLRGQETQYF. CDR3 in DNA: TGTGCCAGCAGCCTCCGAGGCCAAGAGACCCAGTACTTC.

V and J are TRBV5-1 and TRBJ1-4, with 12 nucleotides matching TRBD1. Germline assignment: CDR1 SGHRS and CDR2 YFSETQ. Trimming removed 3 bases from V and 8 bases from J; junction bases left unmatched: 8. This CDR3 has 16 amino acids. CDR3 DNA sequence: TGCGCCAGCAGCTCCCGGGGACAGGGGGCAGGAGAAAAACTGTTTTTT. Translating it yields CASSSRGQGAGEKLFF.

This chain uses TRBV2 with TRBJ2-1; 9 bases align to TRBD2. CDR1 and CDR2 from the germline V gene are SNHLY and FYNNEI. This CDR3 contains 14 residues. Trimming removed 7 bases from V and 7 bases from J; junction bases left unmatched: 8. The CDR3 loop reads CASKGWTSVNEQFF. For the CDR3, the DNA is TGTGCCAGCAAGGGTTGGACTAGCGTTAATGAGCAGTTCTTC.

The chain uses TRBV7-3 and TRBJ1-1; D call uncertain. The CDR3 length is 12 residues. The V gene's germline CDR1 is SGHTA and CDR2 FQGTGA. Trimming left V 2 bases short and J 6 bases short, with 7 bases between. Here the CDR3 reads CASSLAGSEAFF. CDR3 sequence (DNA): TGTGCCAGCAGCTTAGCGGGATCTGAAGCTTTCTTT.

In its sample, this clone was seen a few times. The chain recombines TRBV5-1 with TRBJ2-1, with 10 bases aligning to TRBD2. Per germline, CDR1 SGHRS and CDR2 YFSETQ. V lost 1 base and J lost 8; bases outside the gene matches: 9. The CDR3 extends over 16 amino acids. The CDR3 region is CASSLLASGSRDEQFF. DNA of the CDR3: TGCGCCAGCAGCTTGTTGGCTAGCGGGAGCCGAGATGAGCAGTTCTTC.

The CDR3 region has the DNA TGCGCCAGCAAAGTAGCGGGAGGGCCGGGTTACAATGAGCAGTTCTTC. Amino acids: CASKVAGGPGYNEQFF. The chain couples TRBV5-1 to TRBJ2-1, with 11 bases matching TRBD2. CDR3 size: 16 residues. V shed 6 bases and J 4 bases; nucleotides not matched to a gene: 9. Germline V gene data show CDR1 as SGHRS and CDR2 as YFSETQ.

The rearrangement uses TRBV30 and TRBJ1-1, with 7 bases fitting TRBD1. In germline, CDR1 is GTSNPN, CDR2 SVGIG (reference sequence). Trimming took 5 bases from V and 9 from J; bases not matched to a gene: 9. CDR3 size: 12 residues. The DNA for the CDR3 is TGTGCCTGGGAACGACAGGGCCCAAAAGCTTTCTTT. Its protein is CAWERQGPKAFF.

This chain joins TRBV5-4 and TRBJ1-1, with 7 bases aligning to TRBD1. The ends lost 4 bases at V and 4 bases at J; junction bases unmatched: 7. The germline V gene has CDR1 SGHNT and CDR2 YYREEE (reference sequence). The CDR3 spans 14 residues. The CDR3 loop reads CASSAWDSFTEAFF. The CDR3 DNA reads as TGTGCCAGCAGCGCCTGGGACAGCTTCACTGAAGCTTTCTTT. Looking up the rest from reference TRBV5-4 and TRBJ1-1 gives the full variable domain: ETGVTQSPTHLIKTRGQQVTLRCSSQSGHNTVSWYQQALGQGPQFIFQYYREEENGRGNFPPRFSGLQFPNYSSELNVNALELDDSALYLCASSAWDSFTEAFFGQGTRLTVV.